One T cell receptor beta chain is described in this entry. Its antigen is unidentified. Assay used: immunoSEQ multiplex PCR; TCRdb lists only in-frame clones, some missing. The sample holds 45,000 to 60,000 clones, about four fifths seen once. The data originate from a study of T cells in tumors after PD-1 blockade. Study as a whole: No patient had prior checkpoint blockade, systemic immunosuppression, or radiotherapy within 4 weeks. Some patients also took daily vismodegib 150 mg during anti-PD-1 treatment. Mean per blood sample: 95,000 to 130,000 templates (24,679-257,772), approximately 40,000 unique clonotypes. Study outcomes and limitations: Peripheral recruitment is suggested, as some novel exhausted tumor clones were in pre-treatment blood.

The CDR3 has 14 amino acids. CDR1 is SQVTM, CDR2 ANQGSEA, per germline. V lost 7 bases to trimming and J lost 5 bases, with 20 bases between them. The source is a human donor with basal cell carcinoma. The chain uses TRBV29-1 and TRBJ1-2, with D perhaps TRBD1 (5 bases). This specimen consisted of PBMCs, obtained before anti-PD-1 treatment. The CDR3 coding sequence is TGCAGCGCACACGACAGTTTTGAGGGGTATGGCTACACCTTC. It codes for CSAHDSFEGYGYTF.